This is a list of T cell receptor beta chains from one sample in a study of shared clonotypes between healthy human individuals. Data came from immunoSEQ multiplex PCR; TCRdb stores just in-frame clones and leaves some out. This sample has 1,400,000 or so clones; around 98.5% occur once, and the top ten carry about 0.4%. Sequenced input: naive CD4+ T cells sorted from blood. Every receptor here comes from a man aged 25 to 40 in good health. Each CDR3 is given with its conserved first and last residue. The D gene is left open where the match is weak. Clone size is given for some rows only: seen once, a few or many times, or a class if the clone is expanded.

clone size: .; V gene: TRBV5-6; D gene: .; J gene: TRBJ2-2; CDR3 DNA: TGTGCCAGCAGCTTCCCCACGCGGGGCCGTGGGGAGCTGTTTTTT; CDR3 protein: CASSFPTRGRGELFF
clone size: once; V gene: TRBV10-1; D gene: .; J gene: TRBJ2-3; CDR3 DNA: TGCGCCAGCAGTGACTGGGGGACAGATACGCAGTATTTT; CDR3 protein: CASSDWGTDTQYF
clone size: .; V gene: TRBV7-2; D gene: TRBD2; J gene: TRBJ2-2; CDR3 DNA: TGTGCCAGCAGCTCGGACCGGGGGGGCGAGCTGTTTTTT; CDR3 protein: CASSSDRGGELFF
clone size: .; V gene: TRBV18; D gene: TRBD2; J gene: TRBJ2-5; CDR3 DNA: TGTGCCAGCTCACCACCGGGACTATCAGAGACCCAGTACTTC; CDR3 protein: CASSPPGLSETQYF
clone size: .; V gene: TRBV9; D gene: .; J gene: TRBJ2-2; CDR3 DNA: TGTGCCAGCAGCTCCTCCGGACGGGTCCAAACCGGGGAGCTGTTTTTT; CDR3 protein: CASSSSGRVQTGELFF
clone size: .; V gene: TRBV6-1; D gene: .; J gene: TRBJ1-2; CDR3 DNA: TGTGCCAGCAGTGGGACCCGGGAAGGCTACACCTTC; CDR3 protein: CASSGTREGYTF
clone size: .; V gene: TRBV6-5; D gene: TRBD1; J gene: TRBJ1-2; CDR3 DNA: TGTGCCAGCATGGGACAGGGGATAAAGGATGGCTACACCTTC; CDR3 protein: CASMGQGIKDGYTF
clone size: .; V gene: TRBV28; D gene: .; J gene: TRBJ2-5; CDR3 DNA: TGTGCCAGCGTGCCCAGGGGAAGAACAGAGACCCAGTACTTC; CDR3 protein: CASVPRGRTETQYF
clone size: .; V gene: TRBV9; D gene: .; J gene: TRBJ2-2; CDR3 DNA: TGTGCCAGCAGCGCAGGGGCGGGGGCGAACACCGGGGAGCTGTTTTTT; CDR3 protein: CASSAGAGANTGELFF
clone size: .; V gene: TRBV5-6; D gene: TRBD2; J gene: TRBJ2-1; CDR3 DNA: TGTGCCAGCAGCACACTAGCGGGAGGCCCCTACAATGAGCAGTTCTTC; CDR3 protein: CASSTLAGGPYNEQFF
clone size: .; V gene: TRBV5-1; D gene: TRBD1; J gene: TRBJ1-1; CDR3 DNA: TGCGCCAGCAGCTGGAGGGACAGGGGCATGTTGGGGACTGAAGCTTTCTTT; CDR3 protein: CASSWRDRGMLGTEAFF
clone size: .; V gene: TRBV28; D gene: .; J gene: TRBJ2-2; CDR3 DNA: TGTGCCAGCAGTTTATTTTTAACCGGGGAGCTGTTTTTT; CDR3 protein: CASSLFLTGELFF
clone size: .; V gene: TRBV11-2; D gene: .; J gene: TRBJ2-7; CDR3 DNA: TGTGCCAGCAGCGCCGGGACGGGTCCTTTCGAGCAGTACTTC; CDR3 protein: CASSAGTGPFEQYF
clone size: .; V gene: TRBV18; D gene: TRBD1; J gene: TRBJ2-1; CDR3 DNA: TGTGCCAGCTCACTACCGGGACAGTCCTACAATGAGCAGTTCTTC; CDR3 protein: CASSLPGQSYNEQFF
clone size: .; V gene: TRBV28; D gene: .; J gene: TRBJ2-5; CDR3 DNA: TGTGCCAGCAGGCGGGACAATTACCAAGAGACCCAGTACTTC; CDR3 protein: CASRRDNYQETQYF
clone size: once; V gene: TRBV5-1; D gene: .; J gene: TRBJ1-2; CDR3 DNA: TGCGCCAGCAGCTTGGGTAGGGGGAACTATGGCTACACCTTC; CDR3 protein: CASSLGRGNYGYTF
clone size: .; V gene: TRBV28; D gene: .; J gene: TRBJ1-5; CDR3 DNA: TGTGCCAGCAGTTTAAACCGGGGAGCCCAGCATTTT; CDR3 protein: CASSLNRGAQHF
clone size: .; V gene: TRBV5-1; D gene: .; J gene: TRBJ1-4; CDR3 DNA: TGCGCCAGCAGCTTGGACAAAAATGAAAAACTGTTTTTT; CDR3 protein: CASSLDKNEKLFF
clone size: once; V gene: TRBV5-1; D gene: .; J gene: TRBJ1-4; CDR3 DNA: TGCGCCAGCAGCGCCGCGGGGCTGTCAGGGGAAAAACTGTTTTTT; CDR3 protein: CASSAAGLSGEKLFF
clone size: .; V gene: TRBV7-8; D gene: .; J gene: TRBJ1-3; CDR3 DNA: TGTGCCAGCAGCTTAAGGGGGAACTCTGGAAACACCATATATTTT; CDR3 protein: CASSLRGNSGNTIYF
clone size: .; V gene: TRBV28; D gene: .; J gene: TRBJ1-5; CDR3 DNA: TGTGCCAGCAGTTTCAGAGGTCCCAGCCAGCCCCAGCATTTT; CDR3 protein: CASSFRGPSQPQHF
clone size: .; V gene: TRBV5-4; D gene: .; J gene: TRBJ2-7; CDR3 DNA: TGTGCCAGCAGCTTTTCCGCGGATACTTACGAGCAGTACTTC; CDR3 protein: CASSFSADTYEQYF
clone size: .; V gene: TRBV18; D gene: TRBD1; J gene: TRBJ2-7; CDR3 DNA: TGTGCCAGCTCACCACCGGTGGGGACAGGGGGCGAGCAGTACTTC; CDR3 protein: CASSPPVGTGGEQYF
clone size: .; V gene: TRBV2; D gene: .; J gene: TRBJ2-7; CDR3 DNA: TGTGCCACCTACCCCCCGGGCGCGGACGAGCAGTACTTC; CDR3 protein: CATYPPGADEQYF
clone size: .; V gene: TRBV7-2; D gene: TRBD2; J gene: TRBJ2-7; CDR3 DNA: TGTGCCAGCAGCTTACGGGGACTAGCGGGAAGAAGTACCTACGAGCAGTACTTC; CDR3 protein: CASSLRGLAGRSTYEQYF